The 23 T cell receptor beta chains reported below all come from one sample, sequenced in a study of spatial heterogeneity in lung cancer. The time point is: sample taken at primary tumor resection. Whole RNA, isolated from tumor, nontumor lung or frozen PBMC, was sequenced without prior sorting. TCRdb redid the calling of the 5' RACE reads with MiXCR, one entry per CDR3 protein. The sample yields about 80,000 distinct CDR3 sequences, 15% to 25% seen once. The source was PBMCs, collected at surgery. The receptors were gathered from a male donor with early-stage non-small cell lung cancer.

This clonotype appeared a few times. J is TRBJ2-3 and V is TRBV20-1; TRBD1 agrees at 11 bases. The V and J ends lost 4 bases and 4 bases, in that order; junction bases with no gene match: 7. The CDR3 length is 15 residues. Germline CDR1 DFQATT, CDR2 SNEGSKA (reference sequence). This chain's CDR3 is CSATRTGGSADTQYF. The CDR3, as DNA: TGCAGTGCTACCCGGACAGGGGGCAGCGCAGATACGCAGTATTTT.

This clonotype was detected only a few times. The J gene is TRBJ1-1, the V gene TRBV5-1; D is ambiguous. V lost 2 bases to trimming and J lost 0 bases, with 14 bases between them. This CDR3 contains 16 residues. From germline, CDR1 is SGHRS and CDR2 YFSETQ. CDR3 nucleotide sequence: TGCGCCAGCAGCTTTGGTCAGTCACCCATGAACACTGAAGCTTTCTTT. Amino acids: CASSFGQSPMNTEAFF.

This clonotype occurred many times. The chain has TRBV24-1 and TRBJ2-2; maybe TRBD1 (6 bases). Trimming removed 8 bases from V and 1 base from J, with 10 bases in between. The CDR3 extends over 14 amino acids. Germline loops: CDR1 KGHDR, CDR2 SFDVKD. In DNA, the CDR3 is TGTGCCACCATGGCCAGGGGGAACACCGGGGAGCTGTTTTTT. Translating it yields CATMARGNTGELFF.

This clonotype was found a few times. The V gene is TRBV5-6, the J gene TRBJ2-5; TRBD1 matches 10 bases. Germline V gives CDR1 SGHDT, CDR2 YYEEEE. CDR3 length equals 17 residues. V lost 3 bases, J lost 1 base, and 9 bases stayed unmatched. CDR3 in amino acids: CASSSVTGGRGQETQYF. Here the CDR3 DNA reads TGTGCCAGCAGCTCAGTGACAGGGGGCAGGGGCCAAGAGACCCAGTACTTC.

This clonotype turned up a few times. CDR3 region: CSARERADRRLRGEQFF. CDR3 nucleotide sequence: TGCAGTGCTAGAGAAAGAGCGGACAGGAGGTTACGCGGTGAGCAGTTCTTC. The V call is TRBV20-1, the J call TRBJ2-1; TRBD1 matches 7 bases. J was trimmed by 9 bases and V by 0 bases; bases with no gene match: 17. CDR1 is DFQATT, CDR2 SNEGSKA, per germline (reference sequence). This CDR3 spans 17 amino acids.

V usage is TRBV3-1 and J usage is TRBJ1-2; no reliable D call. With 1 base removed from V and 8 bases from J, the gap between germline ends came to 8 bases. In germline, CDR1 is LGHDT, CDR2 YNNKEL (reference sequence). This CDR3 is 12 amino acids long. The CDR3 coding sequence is TGTGCCAGCAGCCAAGTTCCCGGGGGCTACACCTTC. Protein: CASSQVPGGYTF.

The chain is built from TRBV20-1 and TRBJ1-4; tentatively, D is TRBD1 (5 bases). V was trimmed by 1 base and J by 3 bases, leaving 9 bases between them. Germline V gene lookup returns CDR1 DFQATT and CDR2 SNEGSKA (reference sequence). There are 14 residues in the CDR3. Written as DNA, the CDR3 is TGCAGTGCTAGAGGGGGGATGCCTAATGAAAAACTGTTTTTT. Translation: CSARGGMPNEKLFF.

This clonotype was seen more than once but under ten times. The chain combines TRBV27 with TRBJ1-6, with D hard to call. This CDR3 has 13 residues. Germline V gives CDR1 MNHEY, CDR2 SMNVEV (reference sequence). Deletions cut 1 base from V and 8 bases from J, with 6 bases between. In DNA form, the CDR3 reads TGTGCCAGCAGTTTATTGTGGGATTCACCCCTCCACTTT. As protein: CASSLLWDSPLHF.

The CDR3 reads CSARGPGESTDTQYF. Written as DNA, the CDR3 is TGCAGTGCTAGAGGTCCGGGAGAAAGCACAGATACGCAGTATTTT. The V call is TRBV20-1, the J call TRBJ2-3, with a tentative D call TRBD2 (6 bases). Trimming took off 1 base at V and 0 bases at J, with 11 bases between the two ends. The CDR3 extends over 15 amino acids. Germline lookup yields CDR1 DFQATT and CDR2 SNEGSKA (reference sequence).

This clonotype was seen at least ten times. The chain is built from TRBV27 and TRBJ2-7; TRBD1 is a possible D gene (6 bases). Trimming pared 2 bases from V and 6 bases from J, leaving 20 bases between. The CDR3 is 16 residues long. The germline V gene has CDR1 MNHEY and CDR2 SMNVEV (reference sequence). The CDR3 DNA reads TGTGCCAGCAGTTTAGCTCCCACAGGGTTCGTGGGCGAGCAGTACTTC. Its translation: CASSLAPTGFVGEQYF.

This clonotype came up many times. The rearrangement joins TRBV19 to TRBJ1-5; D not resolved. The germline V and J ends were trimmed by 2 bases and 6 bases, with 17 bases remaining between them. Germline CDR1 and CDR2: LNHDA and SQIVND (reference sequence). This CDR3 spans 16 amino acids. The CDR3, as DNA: TGTGCCAGTAGTATAAGTAAACTCCTGGTGGGTCAGCCCCAGCATTTT. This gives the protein CASSISKLLVGQPQHF.

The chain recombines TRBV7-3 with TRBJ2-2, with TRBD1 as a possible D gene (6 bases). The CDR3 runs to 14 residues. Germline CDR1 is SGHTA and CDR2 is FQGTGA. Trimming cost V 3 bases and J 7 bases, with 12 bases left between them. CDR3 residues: CASSLGQPGGELFF. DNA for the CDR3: TGTGCCAGCAGCTTGGGACAACCGGGCGGGGAGCTGTTTTTT.

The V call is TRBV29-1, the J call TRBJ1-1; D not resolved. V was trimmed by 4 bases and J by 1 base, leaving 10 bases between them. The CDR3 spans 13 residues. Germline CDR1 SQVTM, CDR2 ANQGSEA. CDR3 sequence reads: CSVGKGANTEAFF. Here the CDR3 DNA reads TGCAGCGTTGGTAAGGGTGCGAACACTGAAGCTTTCTTT.

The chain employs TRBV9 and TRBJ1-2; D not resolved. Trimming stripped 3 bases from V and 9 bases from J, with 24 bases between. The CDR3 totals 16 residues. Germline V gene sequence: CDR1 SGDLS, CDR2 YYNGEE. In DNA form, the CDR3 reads TGTGCCAGCAGCGGGGAGCAGCGCCCGGGCGGAGGGAGCTACACCTTC. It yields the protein CASSGEQRPGGGSYTF.

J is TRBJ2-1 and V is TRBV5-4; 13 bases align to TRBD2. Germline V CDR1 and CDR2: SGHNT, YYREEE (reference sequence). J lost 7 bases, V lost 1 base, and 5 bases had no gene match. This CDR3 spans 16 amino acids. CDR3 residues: CASSLWTSGGANEQFF. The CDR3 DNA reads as TGTGCCAGCAGCTTGTGGACTAGCGGGGGAGCTAATGAGCAGTTCTTC.

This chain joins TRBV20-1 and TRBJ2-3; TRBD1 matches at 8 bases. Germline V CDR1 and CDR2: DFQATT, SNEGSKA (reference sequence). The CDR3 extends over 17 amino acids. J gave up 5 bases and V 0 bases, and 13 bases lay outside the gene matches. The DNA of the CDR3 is TGCAGTGCTAGAGATCTGGCAGGGGGCGCGAATGTAGATACGCAGTATTTT. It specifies CSARDLAGGANVDTQYF.

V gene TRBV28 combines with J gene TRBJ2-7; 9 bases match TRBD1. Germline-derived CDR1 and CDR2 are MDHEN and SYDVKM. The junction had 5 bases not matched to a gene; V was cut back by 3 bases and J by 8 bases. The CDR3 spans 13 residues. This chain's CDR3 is CASSLGQGRQQYF. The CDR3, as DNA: TGTGCCAGCAGTTTGGGACAGGGTCGCCAGCAGTACTTC.

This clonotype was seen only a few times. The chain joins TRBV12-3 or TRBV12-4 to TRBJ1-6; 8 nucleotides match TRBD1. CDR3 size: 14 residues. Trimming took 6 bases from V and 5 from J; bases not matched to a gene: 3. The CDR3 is CASRTGDHNSPLHF. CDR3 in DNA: TGTGCCAGCAGGACAGGGGACCATAATTCACCCCTCCACTTT.

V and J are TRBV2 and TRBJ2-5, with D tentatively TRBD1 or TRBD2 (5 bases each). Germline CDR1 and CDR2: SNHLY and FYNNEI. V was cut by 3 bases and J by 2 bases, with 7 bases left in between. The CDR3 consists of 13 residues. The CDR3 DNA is TGTGCCAGCAGTGAGGGGACGCAAGAGACCCAGTACTTC. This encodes CASSEGTQETQYF.

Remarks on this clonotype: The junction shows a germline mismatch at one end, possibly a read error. The DNA for the CDR3 is TGTGCCAGCAGCCTGCGGACAGATGGAACCACCATATATTTT. Protein sequence: CASSLRTDGTTIYF. The J gene is TRBJ1-3, the V gene TRBV3-1, with D maybe TRBD1 (6 bases). There are 14 residues in the CDR3. Germline V CDR1 and CDR2: LGHDT, YNNKEL (reference sequence). The full variable domain, its missing parts supplied by reference TRBV3-1 and TRBJ1-3, is DTAVSQTPKYLVTQMGNDKSIKCEQNLGHDTMYWYKQDSKKFLKIMFSYNNKELIINETVPNRFSPKSPDKAHLNLHINSLELGDSAVYFCASSLRTDGTTIYFGEGSWLTVV.

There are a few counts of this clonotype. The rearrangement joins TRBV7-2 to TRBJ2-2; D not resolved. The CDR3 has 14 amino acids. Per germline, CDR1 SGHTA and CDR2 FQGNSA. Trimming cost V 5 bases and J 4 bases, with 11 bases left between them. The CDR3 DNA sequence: TGTGCCAGCAGCCCCGAGCCGGTCACCGGGGAGCTGTTTTTT. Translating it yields CASSPEPVTGELFF.

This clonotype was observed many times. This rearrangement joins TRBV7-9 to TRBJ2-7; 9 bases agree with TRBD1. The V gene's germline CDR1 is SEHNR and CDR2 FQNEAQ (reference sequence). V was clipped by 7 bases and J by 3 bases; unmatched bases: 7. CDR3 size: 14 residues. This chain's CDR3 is CASILGQGDYEQYF. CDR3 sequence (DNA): TGTGCCAGCATCTTGGGACAGGGAGACTACGAGCAGTACTTC.

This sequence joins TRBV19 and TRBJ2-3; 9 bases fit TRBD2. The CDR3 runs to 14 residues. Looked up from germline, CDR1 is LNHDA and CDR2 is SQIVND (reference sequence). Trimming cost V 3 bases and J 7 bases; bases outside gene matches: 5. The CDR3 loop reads CASSMLAGLNTQYF. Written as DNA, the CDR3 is TGTGCCAGTAGTATGCTAGCGGGGTTGAATACGCAGTATTTT.